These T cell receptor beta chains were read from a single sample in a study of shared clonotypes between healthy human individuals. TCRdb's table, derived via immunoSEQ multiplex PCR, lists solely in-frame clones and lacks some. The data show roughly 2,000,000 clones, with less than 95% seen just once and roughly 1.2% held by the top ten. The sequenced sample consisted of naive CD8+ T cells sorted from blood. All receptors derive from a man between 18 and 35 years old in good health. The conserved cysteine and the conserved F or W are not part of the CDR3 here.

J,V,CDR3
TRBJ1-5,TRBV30,AWSPGQLYNQPQH
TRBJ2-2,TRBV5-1,ASTRGEDYPTGELF
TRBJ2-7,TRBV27,ASMDRESHEQY
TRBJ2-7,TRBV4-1,ASSQVTGPYEQY
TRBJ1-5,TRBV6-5,ASSSELHPQH
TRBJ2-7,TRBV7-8,ASSPPLTYEQY
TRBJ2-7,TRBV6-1,ASSEIWVMGQGAGEQY
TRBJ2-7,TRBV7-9,ASSLSTSGFYEQY
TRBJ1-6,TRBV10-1,ASGERDNSPLH
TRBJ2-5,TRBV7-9,ASSLIDRGQETQY
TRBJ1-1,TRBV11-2,ASSLDFPRETFREAF
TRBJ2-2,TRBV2,ASSDATAAGELF
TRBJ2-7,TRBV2,ASSDRQKSNEQY
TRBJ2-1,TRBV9,ASSVEGLDEQF
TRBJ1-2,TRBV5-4,ASSLGGGTDGYT
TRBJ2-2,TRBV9,ASSVGLHQYAGELF
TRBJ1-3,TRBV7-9,ASSSPEGAGGNTIY
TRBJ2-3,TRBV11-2,ASSLDETFTDTQY
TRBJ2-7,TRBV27,ASSLVSPGGLYEQY
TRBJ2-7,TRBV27,ASRPSFGSYEQY
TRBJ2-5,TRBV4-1,ASSQVAGGQETQY
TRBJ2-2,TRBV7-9,ASSLAWSAANTGELF
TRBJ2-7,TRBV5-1,ASSLDRGMVGEQY
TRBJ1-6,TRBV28,ATNDSGLGNSPLH
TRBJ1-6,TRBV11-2,ASSGQSVKSLH
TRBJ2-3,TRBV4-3,ASSPGTSLTDTQY
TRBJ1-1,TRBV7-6,ASSLRSDGNTEAF
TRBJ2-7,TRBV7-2,ASSSFDHEQY
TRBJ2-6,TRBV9,ASSVAGLGGSGANVLT
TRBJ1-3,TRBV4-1,ASSQSGFPGNTIY
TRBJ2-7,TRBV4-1,ASSLGPLGAYEQY
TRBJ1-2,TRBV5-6,ASSYLQGAPYGYT
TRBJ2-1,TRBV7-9,ASSLAGGGSAAKKF
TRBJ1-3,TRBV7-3,ASSLSPRVEFSGNTIY
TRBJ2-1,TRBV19,ASSTDLEDEQF
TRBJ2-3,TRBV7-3,ASSREPGSGDTQY
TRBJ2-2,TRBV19,ASSMVAGGNTGELF
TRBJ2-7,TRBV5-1,ASSLEGIIANEQY
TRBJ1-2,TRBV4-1,ASSQSTFHGYT
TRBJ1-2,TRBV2,ASSDPIQGNYGYT
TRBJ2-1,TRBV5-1,ASSLSTGWNEQF
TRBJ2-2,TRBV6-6,ASGLLAGLTGELF
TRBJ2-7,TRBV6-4,ASSDPGGGEQY
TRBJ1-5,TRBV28,ASSWRSWANQPQH
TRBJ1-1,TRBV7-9,ATMGGFTEAF
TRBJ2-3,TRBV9,ASSVTGVGDTQY
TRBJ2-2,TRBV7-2,ASSLLVGGRTSTGELF
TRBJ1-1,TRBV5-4,ASSSPEQPEAF
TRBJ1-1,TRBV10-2,ASSERVRVYTEAF
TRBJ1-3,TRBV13,ASSRAKAGNTIY
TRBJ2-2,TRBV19,ASIPDVGLNTGELF
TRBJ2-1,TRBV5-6,ASSFSGLDNEQF
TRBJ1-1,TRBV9,ASSVDVGTEAF
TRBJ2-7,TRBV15,ATSPSRVSYEQY
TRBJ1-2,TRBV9,ASSVGSEDYGGYT
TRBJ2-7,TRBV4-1,ASSQESGSYEQY
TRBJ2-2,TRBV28,ASSPSLTSGTGPTGELF
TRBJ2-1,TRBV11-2,ASSPQLGGGSYNEQF
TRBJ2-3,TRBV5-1,ASSPWASGATDTQY
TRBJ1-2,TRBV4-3,ASSQVDRDYGYT